The next 27 T cell receptor beta chains were all read from a single sample in a study of CD8 T cells in ankylosing spondylitis. MiXCR, run by TCRdb on the 5' RACE reads, gives a single entry per CDR3 protein. Of 250,000 or so distinct CDR3 sequences listed, approximately 20% were seen once; the top ten hold about a third. Sequenced material: blood, either unsorted or a sorted T cell fraction (not recorded which). The receptors derive from a male donor with ankylosing spondylitis or in good health (not recorded which).

This clonotype has a count of ten or more. The chain employs TRBV4-3 and TRBJ1-1, with D maybe TRBD1 (6 bases). Germline loops: CDR1 LGHNA, CDR2 YSLEER. V lost 1 base and J lost 2, with 14 bases in between. CDR3 size: 16 residues. The CDR3 DNA reads TGCGCCAGCAGCCAAGGGGACACGCACCTTAACACTGAAGCTTTCTTT. Amino acid sequence: CASSQGDTHLNTEAFF.

This clonotype was detected many times. V usage is TRBV4-1 and J usage is TRBJ2-1; a weak D match, TRBD2 (6 bases). Germline V CDR1 and CDR2: MGHRA, YSYEKL. V was trimmed by 0 bases and J by 9 bases, leaving 18 bases between them. This CDR3 region has 16 residues. The CDR3 DNA sequence: TGCGCCAGCAGCCAAGATGGGCGGGAAGGCTACGCTGAGCAGTTCTTC. Translated: CASSQDGREGYAEQFF.

The V and J genes are TRBV9 and TRBJ2-3; D might be TRBD1 or TRBD2, each matching 6 bases. V was trimmed by 4 bases and J by 0 bases, leaving 15 bases between them. Germline V gene sequence: CDR1 SGDLS, CDR2 YYNGEE. This CDR3 comprises 16 residues. The CDR3 spells CASSFGGGDSTDTQYF. As DNA, the CDR3 is TGTGCCAGCAGCTTCGGGGGCGGAGATAGCACAGATACGCAGTATTTT. Full variable domain (missing parts from reference TRBV9 and TRBJ2-3): DSGVTQTPKHLITATGQRVTLRCSPRSGDLSVYWYQQSLDQGLQFLIQYYNGEERAKGNILERFSAQQFPDLHSELNLSSLELGDSALYFCASSFGGGDSTDTQYFGPGTRLTVL.

V and J are TRBV5-8 and TRBJ2-3; 8 nucleotides agree with TRBD1. Germline lookup yields CDR1 SGHTS and CDR2 YDEGEE. Germline trimming cut 4 bases from V and 4 bases from J; bases unmatched to any gene: 8. The CDR3 has 15 residues. The CDR3 sequence is CASSRTGTIADTQYF. CDR3 DNA: TGTGCCAGCAGCAGGACAGGGACCATCGCAGATACGCAGTATTTT.

There are a few counts of this clonotype. The CDR3 sequence: CASSPKQGASTDTQYF. For the CDR3, the DNA is TGTGCCAGCAGTCCAAAACAGGGGGCGAGCACAGATACGCAGTATTTT. The chain is built from TRBV12-3 or TRBV12-4 and TRBJ2-3; 9 bases match TRBD1. The CDR3 contains 16 residues. V gave up 5 bases and J gave up 0 bases; unmatched junction bases: 6.

This clonotype was observed many times. The rearrangement uses TRBV5-5 and TRBJ2-1; unclear D gene. Germline values: CDR1 SGHKS, CDR2 YYEKEE (reference sequence). The CDR3 runs 10 residues. The V and J ends lost 6 bases and 4 bases respectively, with 2 bases between them. The DNA for the CDR3 is TGTGCCAGCACGTACAATGAGCAGTTCTTC. Translated, it gives CASTYNEQFF.

This clonotype was detected a few times. The V call is TRBV6-5, the J call TRBJ2-1; D is ambiguous. Trimming pared 2 bases from V and 3 bases from J, leaving 8 bases between. Germline V gene lookup returns CDR1 MNHEY and CDR2 SVGAGI. The CDR3 spans 14 residues. Here the CDR3 DNA reads TGTGCCAGCAGTTACCAGGCTCGCTACAATGAGCAGTTCTTC. It specifies CASSYQARYNEQFF.

This clonotype was seen only a few times. The gene calls are TRBV5-1 and TRBJ2-1; 9 bases line up with TRBD1. The V and J ends lost 4 bases and 2 bases, in that order; junction bases with no gene match: 19. Germline loops: CDR1 SGHRS, CDR2 YFSETQ. This CDR3 contains 20 residues. The CDR3 bases are TGCGCCAGCAGCCCAGTCGGGGACAGGGTATGGAGCGGAGCCTACAATGAGCAGTTCTTC. The encoded protein is CASSPVGDRVWSGAYNEQFF.

This clonotype was recorded a few times. The chain combines TRBV4-2 with TRBJ2-7, with 10 positions matching TRBD1. Per the germline V gene, CDR1 is LGHNA and CDR2 is YNFKEQ. V gave up 5 bases and J gave up 7 bases; unmatched junction bases: 8. The CDR3 extends over 14 amino acids. CDR3 in DNA: TGTGCCAGCAGCTACGGGACAGGGGCCTTTGAGCAGTACTTC. This codes for CASSYGTGAFEQYF.

This clonotype was picked up many times. The chain is built from TRBV2 and TRBJ2-7; D is perhaps TRBD1 or TRBD2 (7 bases each). The V gene's germline CDR1 is SNHLY and CDR2 FYNNEI. The CDR3 spans 15 residues. V was trimmed by 8 bases and J by 0 bases, leaving 17 bases between them. CDR3 in DNA: TGTGCCAGCCGTGCCGAGCGGGACAGCTCCTACGAGCAGTACTTC. It is translated as CASRAERDSSYEQYF.

V usage is TRBV5-1 and J usage is TRBJ1-5; possibly TRBD1 for D (6 bases). Trimming shortened V by 2 bases and J by 1 base, and 13 bases separated the two germline ends. Germline loops: CDR1 SGHRS, CDR2 YFSETQ. The CDR3 is 16 residues long. This chain's CDR3 is CASSLGQRESNQPQHF. For the CDR3, the DNA is TGCGCCAGCAGCTTAGGACAGCGAGAGAGCAATCAGCCCCAGCATTTT.

The rearrangement joins TRBV5-1 to TRBJ2-7, with TRBD2 matching 11 bases. Trimming at V came to 0 bases and at J to 6 bases, leaving 5 bases not matched to a gene. The CDR3 is 15 residues long. Germline CDR1 reads SGHRS; CDR2 reads YFSETQ. CDR3 region: CASSLELAGGSEQYF. The DNA of the CDR3 is TGCGCCAGCAGCTTGGAGCTAGCGGGAGGTTCCGAGCAGTACTTC.

This clonotype appeared a few times. The gene calls are TRBV6-5 and TRBJ2-1; D is possibly TRBD1 (6 bases). The CDR3 contains 12 residues. Germline V gene sequence: CDR1 MNHEY, CDR2 SVGAGI. Trimming pared 8 bases from V and 5 bases from J, leaving 10 bases between. Here the CDR3 DNA reads TGTGCCAGCGCCGGACAGCACAATGAGCAGTTCTTC. This translates into CASAGQHNEQFF.

This clonotype was seen a handful of times. The chain recombines TRBV6-5 with TRBJ2-3; TRBD1 is a possible D gene (6 bases). The CDR3 loop spans 18 amino acids. The V end lost 2 bases, the J end lost 2 bases, and 20 bases lay between the germline ends. Per germline, CDR1 MNHEY and CDR2 SVGAGI. The CDR3 region has the DNA TGTGCCAGCAGTTACGTGAGCCACAGAGGACAGTCCACAGATACGCAGTATTTT. The encoded protein is CASSYVSHRGQSTDTQYF.

CDR3 loop: CASSQGMGERGNEQFF. As DNA, the CDR3 is TGTGCCAGCAGCCAAGGTATGGGGGAGAGGGGCAATGAGCAGTTCTTC. This sequence joins TRBV3-1 and TRBJ2-1, with D tentatively TRBD1 or TRBD2 (5 bases each). Trimming pared 1 base from V and 6 bases from J, leaving 16 bases between. There are 16 residues in the CDR3. CDR1 and CDR2 (germline): LGHDT, YNNKEL (reference sequence).

This clonotype has only a few counts. The chain combines TRBV5-6 with TRBJ2-3; 7 bases map to TRBD2. Germline V gene sequence: CDR1 SGHDT, CDR2 YYEEEE. The CDR3 consists of 16 residues. Trimming removed 1 base from V and 0 bases from J; junction bases left unmatched: 5. This CDR3 reads CASSLSLAASTDTQYF. DNA for the CDR3: TGTGCCAGCAGCTTGAGTCTAGCGGCTAGCACAGATACGCAGTATTTT.

This clonotype was found many times. The gene calls are TRBV6-5 and TRBJ1-1, with 7 bases fitting TRBD1. The trim removed 0 bases at V and 6 bases at J, leaving 4 bases unmatched. From germline, CDR1 is MNHEY and CDR2 SVGAGI. CDR3 size: 14 residues. CDR3 sequence: CASSYSGQGAEAFF. In nucleotides, the CDR3 is TGTGCCAGCAGTTACTCAGGGCAGGGGGCTGAAGCTTTCTTT.

This chain links TRBV4-3 with TRBJ2-7; D possibly corresponds to TRBD1 (6 bases). V was clipped by 0 bases and J by 5 bases, with 14 bases between them. The CDR3 has 15 amino acids. Per the germline V gene, CDR1 is LGHNA and CDR2 is YSLEER. DNA of the CDR3: TGCGCCAGCAGCCAAGATTACCCAGGGGTAGACGAGCAGTACTTC. This sequence encodes CASSQDYPGVDEQYF.

For the CDR3, the DNA is TGTGCCACCCGGACAGGGAGCTACGAGCAGTACTTC. Translated, it gives CATRTGSYEQYF. The rearrangement joins TRBV19 to TRBJ2-7, with 8 bases matching TRBD1. V shed 10 bases, J shed 3 bases, and the junction held 5 bases outside the gene matches. Germline V CDR1 and CDR2: LNHDA, SQIVND (reference sequence). This CDR3 is built from 12 residues.

This clonotype was seen at least ten times. This rearrangement joins TRBV10-3 to TRBJ2-3, with 9 positions matching TRBD2. The CDR3 spans 17 residues. V was clipped by 6 bases and J by 0 bases; unmatched bases: 10. Germline CDR1 ENHRY, CDR2 SYGVKD. CDR3 bases: TGTGCCATCAGCGACGCTTCTAGCGGGGCTAGCACAGATACGCAGTATTTT. Translation gives CAISDASSGASTDTQYF.

This clonotype was counted many times. V gene TRBV27 combines with J gene TRBJ2-3, with D perhaps TRBD2 (5 bases). CDR1 is MNHEY and CDR2 is SMNVEV in the germline V gene (reference sequence). The CDR3 is made up of 14 amino acids. Trimming pared 5 bases from V and 0 bases from J, leaving 9 bases between. Here the CDR3 DNA reads TGTGCCAGCAGTCTCTGGACTAGCACAGATACGCAGTATTTT. Translation gives CASSLWTSTDTQYF.

This chain links TRBV4-1 with TRBJ2-5; 7 nucleotides line up with TRBD1. Germline V CDR1 and CDR2: MGHRA, YSYEKL. V dropped 1 base and J dropped 9; count of bases not matched to a gene: 17. CDR3 length: 17 residues. The CDR3 spells CASSQARDRMGERAQYF. As DNA, the CDR3 is TGCGCCAGCAGCCAAGCTCGGGACAGAATGGGGGAGAGGGCCCAGTACTTC.

V usage is TRBV27 and J usage is TRBJ2-1; tentatively, D is TRBD2 (6 bases). This CDR3 spans 16 amino acids. The V end lost 5 bases, the J end lost 4 bases, and 18 bases lay between the germline ends. Germline V gene lookup returns CDR1 MNHEY and CDR2 SMNVEV (reference sequence). CDR3 coding DNA: TGTGCCAGCAGTGCTGACAGAGGGAGGTTATACAATGAGCAGTTCTTC. As protein: CASSADRGRLYNEQFF.

Only a few counts were recorded for this clonotype. The chain employs TRBV24-1 and TRBJ2-3; maybe TRBD1 (6 bases). V lost 7 bases and J 7 bases, leaving 14 bases between the germline ends. The CDR3 length is 13 residues. The germline V gene encodes CDR1 KGHDR and CDR2 SFDVKD. The CDR3 DNA follows: TGTGCCACCAGGAGTAGGGGGAGACATACGCAGTATTTT. Translated, it gives CATRSRGRHTQYF.

The V and J genes are TRBV9 and TRBJ1-5; no clear D. V lost 0 bases to trimming and J lost 5 bases, with 3 bases between them. Germline loops: CDR1 SGDLS, CDR2 YYNGEE. This CDR3 contains 12 residues. The CDR3 here is CASSVADQPQHF. CDR3 in DNA: TGTGCCAGCAGCGTAGCTGATCAGCCCCAGCATTTT.

This clonotype was detected many times. At one of its ends the junction is not consistent with the germline gene, which may arise from a read error. The chain uses TRBV27 and TRBJ2-7, with 7 bases aligning to TRBD1. Germline V gene sequence: CDR1 MNHEY, CDR2 SMNVEV (reference sequence). This CDR3 is 13 amino acids long. The CDR3 is CASSLGQSYEQYF. As DNA, the CDR3 is TGCGCCAGCAGCTTGGGACAGTCCTACGAGCAGTACTTC.

With respect to this clonotype: Mismatch with germline at one junction end may stem from a read error. This chain links TRBV3-1 with TRBJ2-4; 7 nucleotides align to TRBD1. Germline lookup yields CDR1 LGHDT and CDR2 YNNKEL (reference sequence). This CDR3 has 15 amino acids. This chain's CDR3 is CACSPRDSAKNIQYF. The CDR3 coding sequence is TGTGCCTGCAGCCCCCGGGACAGTGCCAAAAACATTCAGTACTTC.